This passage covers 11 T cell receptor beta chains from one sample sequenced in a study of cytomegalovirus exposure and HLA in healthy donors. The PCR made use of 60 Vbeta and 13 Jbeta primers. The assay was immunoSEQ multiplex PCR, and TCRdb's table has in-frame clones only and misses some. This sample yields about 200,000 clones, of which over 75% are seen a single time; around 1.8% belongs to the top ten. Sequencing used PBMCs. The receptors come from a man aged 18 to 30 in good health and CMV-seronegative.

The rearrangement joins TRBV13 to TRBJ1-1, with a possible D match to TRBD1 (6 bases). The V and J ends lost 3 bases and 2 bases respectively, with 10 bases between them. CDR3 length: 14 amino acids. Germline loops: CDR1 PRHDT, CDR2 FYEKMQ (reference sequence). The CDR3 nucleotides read TGTGCCAGCAGCTTGGGGACACGAAACACTGAAGCTTTCTTT. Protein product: CASSLGTRNTEAFF. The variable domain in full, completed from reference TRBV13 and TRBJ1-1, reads AAGVIQSPRHLIKEKRETATLKCYPIPRHDTVYWYQQGPGQDPQFLISFYEKMQSDKGSIPDRFSAQQFSDYHSELNMSSLELGDSALYFCASSLGTRNTEAFFGQGTRLTVV.

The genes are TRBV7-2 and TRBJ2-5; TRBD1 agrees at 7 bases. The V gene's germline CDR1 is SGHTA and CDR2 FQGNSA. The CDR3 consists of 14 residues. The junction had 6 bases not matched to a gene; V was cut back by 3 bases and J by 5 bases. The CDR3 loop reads CASSLETGPETQYF. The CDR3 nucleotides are TGTGCCAGCAGCTTGGAGACAGGGCCGGAGACCCAGTACTTC.

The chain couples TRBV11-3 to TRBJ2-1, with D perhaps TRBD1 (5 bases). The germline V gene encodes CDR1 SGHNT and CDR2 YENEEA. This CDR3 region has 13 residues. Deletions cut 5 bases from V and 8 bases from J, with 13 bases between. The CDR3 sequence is CASSGQGGDEQFF. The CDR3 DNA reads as TGTGCCAGCAGCGGTCAGGGTGGGGATGAGCAGTTCTTC.

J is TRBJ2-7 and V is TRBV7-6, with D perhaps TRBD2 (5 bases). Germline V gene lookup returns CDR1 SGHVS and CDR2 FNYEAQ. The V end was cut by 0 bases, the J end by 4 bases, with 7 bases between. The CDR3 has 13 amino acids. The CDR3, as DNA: TGTGCCAGCAGCTTAGCGAGGGAGTACGAGCAGTACTTC. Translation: CASSLAREYEQYF.

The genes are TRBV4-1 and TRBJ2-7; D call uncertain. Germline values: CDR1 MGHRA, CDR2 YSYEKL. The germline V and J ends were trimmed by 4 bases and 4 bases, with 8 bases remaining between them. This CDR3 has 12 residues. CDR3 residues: CASSPSGYEQYF. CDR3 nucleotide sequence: TGCGCCAGCAGCCCCTCCGGGTACGAGCAGTACTTC.

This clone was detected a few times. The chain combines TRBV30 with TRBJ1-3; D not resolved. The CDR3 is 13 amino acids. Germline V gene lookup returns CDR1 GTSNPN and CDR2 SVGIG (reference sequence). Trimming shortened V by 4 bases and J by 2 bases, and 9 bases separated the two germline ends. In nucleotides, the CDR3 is TGTGCCTGGACATTGGCAGCTGGAAACACCATATATTTT. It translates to CAWTLAAGNTIYF.

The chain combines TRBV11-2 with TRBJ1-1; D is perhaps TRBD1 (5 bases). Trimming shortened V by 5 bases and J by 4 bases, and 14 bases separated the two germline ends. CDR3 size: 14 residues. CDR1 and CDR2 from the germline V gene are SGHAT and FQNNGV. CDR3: CASSSGGISTEAFF. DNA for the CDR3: TGTGCCAGCAGCAGTGGGGGGATAAGCACTGAAGCTTTCTTT.

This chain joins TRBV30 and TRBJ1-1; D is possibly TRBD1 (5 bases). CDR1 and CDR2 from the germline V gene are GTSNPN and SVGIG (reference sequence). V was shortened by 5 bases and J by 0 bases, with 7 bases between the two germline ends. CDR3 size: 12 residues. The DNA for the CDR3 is TGTGCCTGGGGACATTTGAACACTGAAGCTTTCTTT. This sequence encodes CAWGHLNTEAFF.

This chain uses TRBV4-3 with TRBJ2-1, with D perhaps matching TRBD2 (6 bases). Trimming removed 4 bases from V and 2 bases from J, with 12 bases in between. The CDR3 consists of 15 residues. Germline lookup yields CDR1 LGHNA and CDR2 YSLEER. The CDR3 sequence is CASSPGGRPYNEQFF. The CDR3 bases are TGCGCCAGCAGCCCTGGGGGGAGGCCCTACAATGAGCAGTTCTTC.

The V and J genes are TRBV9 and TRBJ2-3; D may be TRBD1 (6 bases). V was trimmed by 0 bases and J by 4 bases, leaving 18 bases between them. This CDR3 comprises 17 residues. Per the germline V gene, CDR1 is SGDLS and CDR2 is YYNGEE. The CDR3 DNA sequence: TGTGCCAGCAGCGTAGAAGGGGTGAACAGGGCCGCAGATACGCAGTATTTT. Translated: CASSVEGVNRAADTQYF.

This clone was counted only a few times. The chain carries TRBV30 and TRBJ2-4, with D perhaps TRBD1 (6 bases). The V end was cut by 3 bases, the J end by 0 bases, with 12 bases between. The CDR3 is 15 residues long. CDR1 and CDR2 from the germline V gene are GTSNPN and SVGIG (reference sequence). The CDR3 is CAWSDGQLAKNIQYF. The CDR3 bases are TGTGCCTGGAGCGACGGACAGCTAGCCAAAAACATTCAGTACTTC.